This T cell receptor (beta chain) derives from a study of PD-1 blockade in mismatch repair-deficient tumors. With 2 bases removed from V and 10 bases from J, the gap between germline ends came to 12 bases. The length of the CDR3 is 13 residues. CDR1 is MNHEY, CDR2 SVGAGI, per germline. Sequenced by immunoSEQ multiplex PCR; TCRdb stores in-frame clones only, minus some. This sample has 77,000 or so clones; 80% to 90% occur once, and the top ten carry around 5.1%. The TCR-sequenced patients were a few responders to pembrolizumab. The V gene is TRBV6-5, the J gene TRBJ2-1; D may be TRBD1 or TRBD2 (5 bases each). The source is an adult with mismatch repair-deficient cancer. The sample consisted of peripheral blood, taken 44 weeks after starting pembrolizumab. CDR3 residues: CASSYLQRGEQFF. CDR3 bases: TGTGCCAGCAGTTACCTCCAACGGGGCGAGCAGTTCTTC.